Listed here is a single TCR beta chain. The antigen is unknown. The data stem from a study of cytomegalovirus exposure and HLA in healthy donors. Study-level information: In terms of ancestry, the Caucasian-associated cluster contained about 80% of the approximately 400 genotyped donors.

J lost 8 bases, V lost 0 bases, and 7 bases had no gene match. Germline CDR1 LGHNA, CDR2 YSLEER. The CDR3 sequence is 16 residues long. Findings of the study overall: The study designated roughly 160 TCR beta chains cytomegalovirus-associated. Presence/absence analyses rested on an assumption that sequencing depth was roughly uniform across donors.

The study ran its PCR with 60 Vbeta and 13 Jbeta primers. How the authors handled the data: Later, roughly 77 million unique TCR beta chains were counted in an analysis, and roughly 11 million of them were shared. The table came from immunoSEQ multiplex PCR; TCRdb's copy has only in-frame clones and leaves some out. The V and J calls and clone size are taken from that table; D and trimming were inferred from the DNA. The sample has some 95,000 clones; 60% to 80% are singletons. The sample comprised PBMCs. The chain employs TRBV4-3 and TRBJ2-1, with 10 bases that match TRBD2. The source of this sequence is a female donor in good health and CMV-seronegative. The CDR3 sequence is CASSQDRAGGPDEQFF. CDR3 bases: TGCGCCAGCAGCCAAGATCGAGCGGGGGGGCCGGATGAGCAGTTCTTC.